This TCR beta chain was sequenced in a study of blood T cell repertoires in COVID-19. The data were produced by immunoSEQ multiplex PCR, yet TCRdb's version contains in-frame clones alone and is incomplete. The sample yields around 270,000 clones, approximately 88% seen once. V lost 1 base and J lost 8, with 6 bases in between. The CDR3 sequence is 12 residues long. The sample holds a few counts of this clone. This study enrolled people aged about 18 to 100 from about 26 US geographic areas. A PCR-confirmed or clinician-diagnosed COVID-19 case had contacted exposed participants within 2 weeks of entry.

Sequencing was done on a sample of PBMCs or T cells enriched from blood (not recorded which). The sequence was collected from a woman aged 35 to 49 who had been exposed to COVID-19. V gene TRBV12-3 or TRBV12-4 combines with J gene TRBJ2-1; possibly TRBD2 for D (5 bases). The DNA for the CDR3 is TGTGCCAGCAGTTTAGGAGGGTATGAGCAGTTCTTC. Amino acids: CASSLGGYEQFF.